Each of the 30 T cell receptor beta chains below was sequenced from the same sample in a study of blood T cell repertoires in COVID-19. Method: immunoSEQ multiplex PCR; TCRdb's copy keeps in-frame clones and lacks some. The sample holds 120,000 to 150,000 clones, approximately 92% seen once. Sequenced input: peripheral blood. Every receptor here comes from a man aged 18 to 29 with COVID-19, enrolled during active disease.

The chain joins TRBV13 to TRBJ2-1, with 7 bases matching TRBD2. Losses at the gene ends were 1 base for V and 5 bases for J; bases not matched to a gene: 2. The germline V gene encodes CDR1 PRHDT and CDR2 FYEKMQ (reference sequence). The CDR3 is 14 residues long. DNA for the CDR3: TGTGCCAGCAGCTTAGCAGCGGGAAACAATGAGCAGTTCTTC. The encoded protein is CASSLAAGNNEQFF.

V and J are TRBV10-1 and TRBJ2-4; 7 bases are a match to TRBD2. With 3 bases clipped from V and 4 bases from J, the junction kept 3 bases outside the gene matches. The CDR3 totals 14 residues. Germline V gene data show CDR1 as WNHNN and CDR2 as SYGVQD (reference sequence). CDR3 nucleotides: TGCGCCAGCAGTGACGGGGGGAGGAAAAACATTCAGTACTTC. It translates to CASSDGGRKNIQYF.

The chain has TRBV19 and TRBJ2-1; 11 bases are a match to TRBD2. Germline V gives CDR1 LNHDA, CDR2 SQIVND (reference sequence). There are 15 residues in the CDR3. Trimming removed 1 base from V and 6 bases from J; junction bases left unmatched: 2. The CDR3 loop is CASSIGLAGGNEQFF. CDR3 nucleotides: TGTGCCAGTAGTATAGGGCTAGCGGGAGGCAATGAGCAGTTCTTC.

The chain links TRBV18 to TRBJ1-2; 8 bases are shared with TRBD1. The germline gives CDR1 KGHSH, CDR2 LQKENI. The length of the CDR3 is 13 residues. V shed 3 bases and J 8 bases; nucleotides not matched to a gene: 5. CDR3 bases: TGTGCCAGCTCACCCGGACAGGGTGGCGGCTACACCTTC. It encodes CASSPGQGGGYTF.

The genes are TRBV13 and TRBJ2-7; D is undetermined. There are 15 residues in the CDR3. The germline V gene has CDR1 PRHDT and CDR2 FYEKMQ (reference sequence). The V end was cut by 1 base, the J end by 3 bases, with 13 bases between. CDR3: CASSLVGHSLYEQYF. The CDR3 DNA is TGTGCCAGCAGCTTAGTTGGGCATTCTCTCTACGAGCAGTACTTC.

This chain links TRBV24-1 with TRBJ2-1; D unclear. The V gene's germline CDR1 is KGHDR and CDR2 SFDVKD. This CDR3 has 13 residues. Trimming pared 4 bases from V and 4 bases from J, leaving 7 bases between. CDR3 sequence (DNA): TGTGCCACCAGTGACCCTATTTACAATGAGCAGTTCTTC. Protein product: CATSDPIYNEQFF.

The chain is built from TRBV9 and TRBJ2-1, with 7 nucleotides matching TRBD2. The CDR3 is made up of 14 amino acids. V gave up 0 bases and J gave up 6 bases; unmatched junction bases: 3. CDR1 is SGDLS and CDR2 is YYNGEE in the germline V gene. CDR3 in DNA: TGTGCCAGCAGCGTAGGACTAGCTGCCAATGAGCAGTTCTTC. Translated: CASSVGLAANEQFF.

The rearrangement uses TRBV7-3 and TRBJ1-1; 12 nucleotides line up with TRBD1. V lost 3 bases, J lost 5 bases, and 4 bases stayed unmatched. This CDR3 has 15 residues. Germline V gives CDR1 SGHTA, CDR2 FQGTGA. The CDR3 reads CASSLGTGGRTEAFF. The CDR3 DNA follows: TGTGCCAGCAGCTTGGGGACAGGGGGCCGGACTGAAGCTTTCTTT.

The chain recombines TRBV7-2 with TRBJ2-7; 9 nucleotides align to TRBD1. The germline CDR1 and CDR2 sequences are SGHTA and FQGNSA. The CDR3 has 18 residues. V shed 1 base and J 5 bases; nucleotides not matched to a gene: 15. The CDR3 bases are TGTGCCAGCAGCTTAGAGGGTCGTGTCGGGACAGGGATACACGAGCAGTACTTC. Translation gives CASSLEGRVGTGIHEQYF.

V gene TRBV27 combines with J gene TRBJ2-7, with D perhaps matching TRBD1 (6 bases). Between the trimmed V and J ends, which lost 0 bases and 2 bases, there was a span of 8 bases. The CDR3 runs to 14 residues. Germline CDR1 MNHEY, CDR2 SMNVEV (reference sequence). The CDR3 sequence: CASSLSTGPYEQYF. In DNA form, the CDR3 reads TGTGCCAGCAGTTTATCGACAGGACCCTACGAGCAGTACTTC.

The J gene is TRBJ2-2, the V gene TRBV11-3, with D tentatively TRBD2 (7 bases). Germline loops: CDR1 SGHNT, CDR2 YENEEA. This CDR3 is 16 amino acids long. V dropped 5 bases and J dropped 4 bases, with 17 bases sitting between them. CDR3 nucleotides: TGTGCCAGCAGCCCGAACGGGGGGCTAGGCACCGGGGAGCTGTTTTTT. Translation: CASSPNGGLGTGELFF.

This chain uses TRBV5-4 with TRBJ2-7, with TRBD2 identical over 15 bases. This CDR3 region has 16 residues. Germline V gives CDR1 SGHNT, CDR2 YYREEE (reference sequence). J gave up 5 bases and V 4 bases, and 7 bases lay outside the gene matches. The DNA for the CDR3 is TGTGCCAGCAGCCCTGGACTAGCGGGAGGGCCTGACGAGCAGTACTTC. Its translation is CASSPGLAGGPDEQYF. Combining the CDR3 with reference TRBV5-4 and TRBJ2-7 gives the whole variable domain ETGVTQSPTHLIKTRGQQVTLRCSSQSGHNTVSWYQQALGQGPQFIFQYYREEENGRGNFPPRFSGLQFPNYSSELNVNALELDDSALYLCASSPGLAGGPDEQYFGPGTRLTVT.

This clone was detected once. The chain carries TRBV28 and TRBJ2-5; possibly TRBD2 for D (5 bases). The V gene's germline CDR1 is MDHEN and CDR2 SYDVKM. V lost 5 bases and J lost 2, with 9 bases in between. The CDR3 is 13 residues long. This CDR3 is CASSGPGQETQYF. CDR3 in DNA: TGTGCCAGCAGTGGGCCGGGGCAAGAGACCCAGTACTTC.

V is TRBV6-1 and J is TRBJ2-3, with 11 bases aligning to TRBD2. The V segment lost 2 bases and the J segment 6 bases; nucleotides outside the gene matches: 7. The germline gives CDR1 MNHNS, CDR2 SASEGT. CDR3 length: 16 amino acids. The DNA for the CDR3 is TGTGCCAGCAGTGAACTGGGGACTAGCGGTCTGGATACGCAGTATTTT. Encoded protein: CASSELGTSGLDTQYF.

This clone was detected only once. The chain recombines TRBV30 with TRBJ1-1; TRBD1 is a possible D gene (5 bases). Germline CDR1 is GTSNPN and CDR2 is SVGIG (reference sequence). The length of the CDR3 is 13 residues. Trimming pared 4 bases from V and 0 bases from J, leaving 9 bases between. CDR3 coding DNA: TGTGCCTGGATGTGGGGCTTGAACACTGAAGCTTTCTTT. Its protein is CAWMWGLNTEAFF.

The rearrangement links TRBV27 to TRBJ1-5; 7 nucleotides line up with TRBD1. J lost 7 bases, V lost 5 bases, and 8 bases had no gene match. The CDR3 length is 14 residues. Germline V gene sequence: CDR1 MNHEY, CDR2 SMNVEV (reference sequence). The CDR3: CASSLTGRRQPQHF. DNA for the CDR3: TGTGCCAGCAGTCTGACAGGGAGGAGGCAGCCCCAGCATTTT.

The chain carries TRBV28 and TRBJ2-7, with 8 positions matching TRBD2. CDR1 is MDHEN and CDR2 is SYDVKM in the germline V gene. J was trimmed by 3 bases and V by 6 bases; bases with no gene match: 4. This CDR3 has 13 residues. The CDR3 bases are TGTGCCAGCAGAACGGGAGGGATCTACGAGCAGTACTTC. This translates into CASRTGGIYEQYF. The full variable domain, with the rest looked up from reference TRBV28 and TRBJ2-7, is DVKVTQSSRYLVKRTGEKVFLECVQDMDHENMFWYRQDPGLGLRLIYFSYDVKMKEKGDIPEGYSVSREKKERFSLILESASTNQTSMYLCASRTGGIYEQYFGPGTRLTVT.

Regarding this clone: Other DNA sequences in the sample encode the same CDR3. The chain couples TRBV5-5 to TRBJ2-5, with D perhaps matching TRBD1 (6 bases). The length of the CDR3 is 15 residues. V lost 4 bases and J lost 3, with 16 bases in between. CDR1 is SGHKS and CDR2 is YYEKEE in the germline V gene (reference sequence). The CDR3: CASSLTGTREETQYF. DNA for the CDR3: TGTGCCAGCAGCCTTACCGGGACACGGGAAGAGACCCAGTACTTC.

This sequence joins TRBV6-6 and TRBJ2-1, with 11 bases matching TRBD2. Germline V gives CDR1 MNHNY, CDR2 SVGAGI (reference sequence). V gave up 0 bases and J gave up 3 bases; unmatched junction bases: 1. This CDR3 has 16 residues. The CDR3 nucleotides are TGTGCCAGCAGTTACTCGGGGACTAGCGGCTACAATGAGCAGTTCTTC. It yields the protein CASSYSGTSGYNEQFF.

The J gene is TRBJ1-5, the V gene TRBV28; D gene uncertain. The CDR3 consists of 15 residues. Germline V gene lookup returns CDR1 MDHEN and CDR2 SYDVKM. V lost 6 bases and J lost 2, with 14 bases in between. Here the CDR3 DNA reads TGTGCCAGCAGCTCCCGGGCCGGGGGCAATCAGCCCCAGCATTTT. This gives the protein CASSSRAGGNQPQHF.

This clone was seen once. The rearrangement joins TRBV29-1 to TRBJ2-1; D unresolved. The V gene's germline CDR1 is SQVTM and CDR2 ANQGSEA. The V end lost 4 bases, the J end lost 0 bases, and 7 bases lay between the germline ends. The CDR3 has 13 amino acids. The CDR3 spells CSVGRSSYNEQFF. The CDR3 DNA is TGCAGCGTTGGACGGAGCTCCTACAATGAGCAGTTCTTC.

As concerns this clone: This specimen includes other DNA sequences encoding the same CDR3. In DNA, the CDR3 is TGTGCCAGCAGCGCGGGCTCCTATAATTCACCCCTCCACTTT. Its translation: CASSAGSYNSPLHF. This chain links TRBV9 with TRBJ1-6; no clear D gene. V lost 3 bases, J lost 0 bases, and 4 bases lay in between. Germline CDR1 is SGDLS and CDR2 is YYNGEE. CDR3 size: 14 residues.

CDR3 residues: CASSVPTSGDYNEQFF. The CDR3 DNA reads TGTGCCAGCAGCGTACCGACTAGCGGGGACTACAATGAGCAGTTCTTC. The chain has TRBV9 and TRBJ2-1; 11 nucleotides align to TRBD2. V was pared by 1 base and J by 3 bases, with 3 bases of the junction left unmatched. Germline assignment: CDR1 SGDLS and CDR2 YYNGEE. The CDR3 runs 16 residues.

This clone was seen a single time. One end of the junction varies from germline; a read error may be responsible. This chain links TRBV5-1 with TRBJ1-4, with D perhaps matching TRBD1 (6 bases). This CDR3 region has 14 residues. From germline, CDR1 is SGHRS and CDR2 YFSETQ. This CDR3 is CASSPQGDREKLLF. CDR3 sequence (DNA): TGCGCCAGCAGCCCACAGGGTGATCGGGAAAAACTGCTTTTT.

V usage is TRBV27 and J usage is TRBJ2-1, with 10 bases that match TRBD2. In germline, CDR1 is MNHEY, CDR2 SMNVEV (reference sequence). V dropped 2 bases and J dropped 4; count of bases not matched to a gene: 5. This CDR3 has 16 amino acids. As DNA, the CDR3 is TGTGCCAGCAGTTTAGCTCGAGCGGGAGGGTACAATGAGCAGTTCTTC. It specifies CASSLARAGGYNEQFF.

The chain is built from TRBV19 and TRBJ2-3; D is possibly TRBD1 (6 bases). The CDR3 totals 17 residues. Trimming removed 3 bases at V and 0 bases at J, with 16 bases between. Germline V gene lookup returns CDR1 LNHDA and CDR2 SQIVND (reference sequence). As DNA, the CDR3 is TGTGCCAGTAGTATGATGCGGACAGCCACTAGCACAGATACGCAGTATTTT. The encoded protein is CASSMMRTATSTDTQYF.

The chain employs TRBV6-6 and TRBJ2-5; tentative D call: TRBD2 (7 bases). V gave up 0 bases and J gave up 4 bases, with 12 bases separating them. This CDR3 has 15 amino acids. In germline, CDR1 is MNHNY, CDR2 SVGAGI (reference sequence). CDR3 in amino acids: CASSYSGLQGETQYF. CDR3 in DNA: TGTGCCAGCAGTTACTCGGGACTACAGGGAGAGACCCAGTACTTC.

The chain links TRBV3-1 (or the pseudogene TRBV3-2) to TRBJ1-3; 8 nucleotides line up with TRBD1. V lost 0 bases to trimming and J lost 2 bases; unmatched junction nucleotides: 6. Germline-derived CDR1 and CDR2 are LGHDT and YNNKEL (reference sequence). This CDR3 is 17 amino acids long. DNA of the CDR3: TGTGCCAGCAGCCAAGATTTCAGGGGGCTGGCTGGAAACACCATATATTTT. Its translation is CASSQDFRGLAGNTIYF.

V and J are TRBV6-1 and TRBJ2-1, with D possibly being TRBD2 (6 bases). The V and J ends lost 3 bases and 0 bases respectively, with 9 bases between them. CDR1 and CDR2 (germline): MNHNS, SASEGT. The CDR3 contains 15 residues. As DNA, the CDR3 is TGTGCCAGCAGTGATACCGGGAGCTCCTACAATGAGCAGTTCTTC. It codes for CASSDTGSSYNEQFF.

The chain joins TRBV11-3 to TRBJ2-2; no definite D call. This CDR3 has 17 amino acids. Germline V CDR1 and CDR2: SGHNT, YENEEA. Trimming removed 5 bases at V and 5 bases at J, with 21 bases between. CDR3 in amino acids: CASSLLPTSQVTGELFF. CDR3 DNA: TGTGCCAGCAGCCTCCTACCTACGTCGCAGGTGACCGGGGAGCTGTTTTTT. Together with reference TRBV11-3 and TRBJ2-2, the CDR3 gives the full variable domain: EAGVVQSPRYKIIEKKQPVAFWCNPISGHNTLYWYLQNLGQGPELLIRYENEEAVDDSQLPKDRFSAERLKGVDSTLKIQPAELGDSAVYLCASSLLPTSQVTGELFFGEGSRLTVL.